This T cell receptor beta chain was observed in a study of blood T cell repertoires in COVID-19. Study-wide background: Samples came from the United States, Italy and Spain, spanning acute and convalescent COVID-19.

Germline trimming cut 5 bases from V and 1 base from J; bases unmatched to any gene: 2. The CDR3 sequence is 14 residues long. Germline lookup yields CDR1 SGHAT and CDR2 FQNNGV. As handled by the study authors: For nucleated cells, counts were estimated from reference gene primer amplification. Using immunoSEQ multiplex PCR, the repertoire was profiled, and TCRdb retains in-frame clones only, with some absent. Clone size and V and J calls were adopted from that table, with D and trimming inferred from the DNA. The table lists fewer than 200,000 clones, approximately 83% of them singletons. The receptor was isolated from a man in his fifties or sixties with active or convalescent COVID-19. J is TRBJ1-1 and V is TRBV11-2; 9 bases agree with TRBD1. The sample consisted of peripheral blood. In DNA, the CDR3 is TGTGCCAGCAGCCAGGGACAGGGGAACACTGAAGCTTTCTTT. Its protein is CASSQGQGNTEAFF.